The T cell receptor beta chain under discussion was sequenced for a study of Tregs in tolerant kidney transplant recipients. Repertoires were generated with immunoSEQ multiplex PCR, while TCRdb's copy carries only in-frame clones and drops some. The data hold roughly 64,000 clones, with 95% to 98% observed a single time. This CDR3 region has 14 residues. Germline V gene data show CDR1 as MNHEY and CDR2 as SMNVEV (reference sequence). V was trimmed by 2 bases and J by 3 bases, leaving 8 bases between them. The chain carries TRBV27 and TRBJ2-1; D gene unclear. This TCR came from a human donor who received a combined kidney and bone marrow transplant. The input for sequencing was Tregs from blood, taken before the transplant. The CDR3 region has the DNA TGTGCCAGCAGTTTAATTACTGGCTACAATGAGCAGTTCTTC. This sequence encodes CASSLITGYNEQFF.